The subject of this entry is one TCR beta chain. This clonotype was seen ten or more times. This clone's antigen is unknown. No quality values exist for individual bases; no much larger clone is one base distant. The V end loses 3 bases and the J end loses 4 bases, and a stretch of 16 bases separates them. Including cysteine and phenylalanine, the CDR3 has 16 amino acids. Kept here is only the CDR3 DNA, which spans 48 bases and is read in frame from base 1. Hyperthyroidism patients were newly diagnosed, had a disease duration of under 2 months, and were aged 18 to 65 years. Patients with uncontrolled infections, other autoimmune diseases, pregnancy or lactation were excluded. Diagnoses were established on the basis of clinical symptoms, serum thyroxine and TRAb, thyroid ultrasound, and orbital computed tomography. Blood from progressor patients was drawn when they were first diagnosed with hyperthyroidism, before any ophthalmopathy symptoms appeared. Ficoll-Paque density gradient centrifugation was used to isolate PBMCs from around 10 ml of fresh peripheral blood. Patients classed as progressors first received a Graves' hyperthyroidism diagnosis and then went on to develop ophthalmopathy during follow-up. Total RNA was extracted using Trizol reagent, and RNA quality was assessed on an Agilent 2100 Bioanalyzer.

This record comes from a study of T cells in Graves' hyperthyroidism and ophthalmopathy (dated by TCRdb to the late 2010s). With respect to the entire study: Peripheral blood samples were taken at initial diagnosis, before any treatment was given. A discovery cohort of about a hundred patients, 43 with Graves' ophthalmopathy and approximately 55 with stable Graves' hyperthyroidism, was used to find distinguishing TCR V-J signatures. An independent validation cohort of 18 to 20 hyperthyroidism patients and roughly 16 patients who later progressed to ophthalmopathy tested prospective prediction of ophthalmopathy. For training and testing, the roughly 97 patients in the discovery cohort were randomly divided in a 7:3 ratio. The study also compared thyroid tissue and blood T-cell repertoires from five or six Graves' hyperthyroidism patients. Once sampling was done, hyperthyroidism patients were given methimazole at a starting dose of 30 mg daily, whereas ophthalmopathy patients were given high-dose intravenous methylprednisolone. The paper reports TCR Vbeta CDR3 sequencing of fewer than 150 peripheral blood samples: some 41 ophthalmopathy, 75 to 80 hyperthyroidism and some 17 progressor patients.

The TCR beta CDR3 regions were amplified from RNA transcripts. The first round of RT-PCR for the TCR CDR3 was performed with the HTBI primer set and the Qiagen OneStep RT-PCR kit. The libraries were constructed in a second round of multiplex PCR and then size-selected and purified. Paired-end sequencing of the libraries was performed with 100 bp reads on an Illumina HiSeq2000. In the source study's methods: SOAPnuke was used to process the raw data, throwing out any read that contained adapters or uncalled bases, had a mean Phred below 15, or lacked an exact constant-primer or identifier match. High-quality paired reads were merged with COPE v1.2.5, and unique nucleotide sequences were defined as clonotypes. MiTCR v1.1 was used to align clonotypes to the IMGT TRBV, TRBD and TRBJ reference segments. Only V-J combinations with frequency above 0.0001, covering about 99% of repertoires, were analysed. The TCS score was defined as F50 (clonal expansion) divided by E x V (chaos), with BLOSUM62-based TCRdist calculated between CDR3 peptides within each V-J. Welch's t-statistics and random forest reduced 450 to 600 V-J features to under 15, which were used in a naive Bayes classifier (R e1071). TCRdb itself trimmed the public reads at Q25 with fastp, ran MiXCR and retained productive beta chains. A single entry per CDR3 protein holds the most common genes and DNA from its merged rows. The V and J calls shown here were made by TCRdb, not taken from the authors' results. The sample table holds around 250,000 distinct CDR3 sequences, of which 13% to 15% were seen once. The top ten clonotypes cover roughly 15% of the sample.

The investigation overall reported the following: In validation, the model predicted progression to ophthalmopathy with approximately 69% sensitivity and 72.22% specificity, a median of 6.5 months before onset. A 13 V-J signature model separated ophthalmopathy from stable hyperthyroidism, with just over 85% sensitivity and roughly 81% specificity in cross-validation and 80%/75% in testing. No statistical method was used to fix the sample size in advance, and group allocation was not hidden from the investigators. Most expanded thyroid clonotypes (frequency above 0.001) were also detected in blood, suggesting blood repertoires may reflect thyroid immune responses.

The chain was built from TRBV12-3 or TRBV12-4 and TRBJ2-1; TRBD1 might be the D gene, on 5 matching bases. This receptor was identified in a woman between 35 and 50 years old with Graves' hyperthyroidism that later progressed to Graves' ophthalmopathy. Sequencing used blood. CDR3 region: CASSLGQAKPYNEQFF. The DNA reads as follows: TGTGCCAGCAGTTTGGGGCAGGCAAAGCCTTACAATGAGCAGTTCTTC.